The clone carrying this T cell receptor (beta chain) was counted between two and nine times. The antigen is unknown. The data belong to a study of blood T cells in healthy people across ages. The CDR3 has 15 amino acids. Germline lookup yields CDR1 SGDLS and CDR2 YYNGEE. With V trimmed by 0 bases and J by 3 bases, 3 bases remained unmatched. Points from the study as a whole: Investigators viewed diversity estimates from one million T cells as underestimates, the study reported.

Alongside a J-beta primer mix, a sample-barcoded 5' primer served in a second PCR lasting about 7 to 11 cycles. Per-sample output comprised a minimum of 2.5 million paired-end reads containing CDR3. TCRdb itself ran the 5' RACE reads through MiXCR, one entry per CDR3 protein. The sample yields fewer than 800,000 distinct CDR3 sequences, more than 40% seen once. The origin of this receptor is a woman in her sixties or seventies in good health. This chain links TRBV9 with TRBJ2-1; TRBD2 aligns across 7 bases. Material: blood. CDR3 DNA: TGTGCCAGCAGCGTAGATGCGGGAGTCTACAATGAGCAGTTCTTC. Protein product: CASSVDAGVYNEQFF.